The rows below give T cell receptor beta chains drawn from one sample of a study of T cell changes during pregnancy in multiple sclerosis. Sequenced by immunoSEQ multiplex PCR; TCRdb stores in-frame clones only, minus some. The table includes approximately 89,000 clones, 85% to 95% detected once. The input for sequencing was peripheral blood, taken in the third trimester of pregnancy. The receptors come from a female donor with multiple sclerosis, enrolled in a pregnancy study. Both conserved end residues are part of each CDR3. The order of the fields is V gene, J gene, CDR3 protein.

TRBV2	TRBJ1-3	CASRGPGNTIYF
TRBV27	TRBJ1-1	CASSSGQRNTEAFF
TRBV30	TRBJ2-2	CAWSGNTLRSTGELFF
TRBV18	TRBJ1-4	CASSPPETGVNEKLFF
TRBV7-9	TRBJ2-1	CASSLVGAGVGNEQFF
TRBV10-3	TRBJ2-3	CASKTGESSTDTQYF
TRBV14	TRBJ2-1	CASSPGTGGPDEQFF
TRBV28	TRBJ2-7	CASSPAGMTREQYF
TRBV18	TRBJ2-5	CASSPRPSETQYF
TRBV28	TRBJ2-4	CASNGQGAKNIQYF
TRBV5-1	TRBJ2-7	CASSPGDRAREEQYF
TRBV29-1	TRBJ1-4	CSVTLRDPNEKLFF
TRBV29-1	TRBJ1-1	CSVEDRQGWTEAFF
TRBV6-1	TRBJ2-7	CASSEWGAYEQYF
TRBV19	TRBJ2-7	CASSTPHGGEQYF
TRBV6-6	TRBJ2-1	CASQRDTYNEQFF
TRBV27	TRBJ2-7	CASSLGDRVEQYF
TRBV9	TRBJ2-2	CASSVALRVNGELFF
TRBV28	TRBJ1-1	CASSFTGGRNTEAFF
TRBV6-5	TRBJ2-1	CASRLAGGYEQFF
TRBV30	TRBJ2-7	CAWSAARGYEQYF
TRBV6-5	TRBJ2-7	CASSSEPVYEQYF
TRBV5-1	TRBJ2-3	CASSFIAGASTDTQYF
TRBV25-1	TRBJ1-2	CASSAHWDRELNGYTF
TRBV6-1	TRBJ1-4	CASSESGTADEKLFF
TRBV28	TRBJ2-1	CASSLIIWTGGAGEQFF
TRBV27	TRBJ2-1	CASSLLGLVRNEQFF
TRBV5-6	TRBJ2-1	CASSFGTDNEQFF
TRBV7-7	TRBJ2-3	CASSSRLEDTQYF
TRBV29-1	TRBJ2-3	CSVTEGTDTQYF
TRBV2	TRBJ1-2	CASSTDRTNYGYTF
TRBV10-2	TRBJ2-1	CASSESIGENEQFF
TRBV11-2	TRBJ2-5	CASSYGKDLQETQYF
TRBV28	TRBJ2-5	CASITGGQETQYF
TRBV7-9	TRBJ2-1	CASSRDRGTSNEQFF
TRBV7-6	TRBJ2-3	CASSFGLAGLDTQYF
TRBV5-4	TRBJ2-5	CASSRGQGQETQYF
TRBV21-1	TRBJ2-7	CASSKVARLSGTTYEQYF
TRBV4-1	TRBJ2-1	CASSLRQGTYNEQFF
TRBV7-2	TRBJ2-3	CASQGRDTQYF
TRBV27	TRBJ1-1	CASSLDKNTEAFF
TRBV30	TRBJ2-7	CAWTKREGFSYEQYF
TRBV5-1	TRBJ2-1	CASSPLSVSNEQFF
TRBV11-2	TRBJ2-7	CASLGGIYEQYF
TRBV6-1	TRBJ1-1	CASSPGGTGNTEAFF
TRBV13	TRBJ2-3	CASSGGGLAGIDTQYF
TRBV11-2	TRBJ1-1	CASSSMGEGFF
TRBV4-1	TRBJ2-1	CASSQGLGLAVPPEQFF
TRBV13	TRBJ2-3	CASSSRTGAAATQYF
TRBV28	TRBJ2-1	CATRWGTESGEQFF
TRBV6-5	TRBJ2-1	CASGRSPYNEQFF
TRBV6-1	TRBJ2-1	CASSPTGLSYNEQFF
TRBV7-6	TRBJ1-5	CASSLLRGDSNQPQHF
TRBV6-1	TRBJ2-1	CASGTSGAYNEQFF
TRBV19	TRBJ1-5	CASSPSPQAYSNQPQHF